One sample yielded the 21 T cell receptor beta chains listed below, sequenced in a study of cytomegalovirus exposure and HLA in healthy donors. Vbeta (60) and Jbeta (13) primers were used in the PCR. Generated by immunoSEQ multiplex PCR, the TCRdb table keeps only in-frame clones and is missing some. The repertoire holds around 170,000 clones, with roughly 77% as singletons. Input material: PBMCs. The receptor set was obtained from a woman in her 30s in good health and CMV-seronegative.

This chain connects TRBV29-1 to TRBJ2-7; 10 bases map to TRBD2. Germline CDR1 and CDR2: SQVTM and ANQGSEA. Unmatched junction bases numbered 5, after V lost 7 bases and J lost 5 bases. The CDR3 is made up of 12 amino acids. This chain's CDR3 is CSGGLATNEQYV. DNA of the CDR3: TGCAGCGGGGGACTAGCGACCAACGAGCAGTACGTC.

The chain joins TRBV2 to TRBJ2-1; 8 positions agree with TRBD1. Germline CDR1 reads SNHLY; CDR2 reads FYNNEI. The V gene end was trimmed by 7 bases and the J gene end by 4 bases; junction bases not matched to a gene: 6. The CDR3 extends over 14 amino acids. The CDR3 protein is CASNQDRAYNEQFF. The CDR3 region has the DNA TGTGCCAGCAATCAGGACAGGGCATACAATGAGCAGTTCTTC.

As regards this clone: The same CDR3 is also encoded by other DNA sequences in this sample. J is TRBJ1-1 and V is TRBV19; TRBD1 agrees at 7 bases. V trimming: 3 bases; J trimming: 4 bases; junction bases outside the gene matches: 2. This CDR3 comprises 13 residues. CDR1 is LNHDA and CDR2 is SQIVND in the germline V gene (reference sequence). The CDR3 region has the DNA TGTGCCAGTAGTATCGCAGGGGGCACTGAAGCTTTCTTT. It codes for CASSIAGGTEAFF.

The chain couples TRBV27 to TRBJ2-7, with D unclear. The CDR3 covers 13 residues. The germline V and J ends were trimmed by 5 bases and 0 bases, with 8 bases remaining between them. Germline-derived CDR1 and CDR2 are MNHEY and SMNVEV (reference sequence). CDR3 DNA sequence: TGTGCCAGCAGTCGCGGCGGCTCCTACGAGCAGTACTTC. Its protein is CASSRGGSYEQYF.

This clone has only a few counts. This rearrangement joins TRBV4-1 to TRBJ2-3, with 7 bases identical to TRBD2. The germline V gene encodes CDR1 MGHRA and CDR2 YSYEKL. With V trimmed by 1 base and J by 6 bases, 10 bases remained unmatched. This CDR3 has 16 residues. The CDR3 sequence is CASSQAPSGGGDTQYF. CDR3 coding DNA: TGCGCCAGCAGCCAAGCCCCATCGGGGGGTGGGGATACGCAGTATTTT.

V usage is TRBV2 and J usage is TRBJ2-5; perhaps TRBD2 as D (5 bases). This CDR3 region has 13 residues. Between the trimmed V and J ends, which lost 6 bases and 2 bases, there was a span of 10 bases. Per the germline V gene, CDR1 is SNHLY and CDR2 is FYNNEI. The CDR3 reads CASRRELQETQYF. The CDR3 DNA sequence: TGTGCCAGCAGGAGGGAACTACAAGAGACCCAGTACTTC.

J is TRBJ1-1 and V is TRBV29-1; no reliable D call. This CDR3 comprises 12 residues. Germline lookup yields CDR1 SQVTM and CDR2 ANQGSEA. The ends were cut back, 7 bases at V and 4 bases at J, with 13 bases in the middle. The CDR3 DNA follows: TGCAGCGGGAGGAAGGGCCGCACTGAAGCTTTCTTT. The encoded protein is CSGRKGRTEAFF.

The chain has TRBV5-4 and TRBJ1-6, with 7 bases that match TRBD1. Germline V gives CDR1 SGHNT, CDR2 YYREEE (reference sequence). Trimming at V came to 0 bases and at J to 7 bases, leaving 4 bases not matched to a gene. The CDR3 spans 15 residues. CDR3 in DNA: TGTGCCAGCAGCTTGGCCACAGGGGAAAATTCACCCCTCCACTTT. This encodes CASSLATGENSPLHF.

The chain combines TRBV9 with TRBJ2-2; 10 bases match TRBD2. V shed 0 bases and J 6 bases; nucleotides not matched to a gene: 8. This CDR3 comprises 17 residues. Germline CDR1 and CDR2: SGDLS and YYNGEE. CDR3 in DNA: TGTGCCAGCAGCGTAGAGGTGGGGCTAGCGGGGGCCGGGGAGCTGTTTTTT. Residues: CASSVEVGLAGAGELFF. The whole variable domain, remainder taken from reference TRBV9 and TRBJ2-2, is DSGVTQTPKHLITATGQRVTLRCSPRSGDLSVYWYQQSLDQGLQFLIQYYNGEERAKGNILERFSAQQFPDLHSELNLSSLELGDSALYFCASSVEVGLAGAGELFFGEGSRLTVL.

The chain couples TRBV29-1 to TRBJ2-7; 7 bases match TRBD1. The CDR3 is 15 amino acids. Per germline, CDR1 SQVTM and CDR2 ANQGSEA. J lost 5 bases, V lost 5 bases, and 15 bases had no gene match. This chain's CDR3 is CSVRWADRASNEQYF. The CDR3, as DNA: TGCAGCGTTCGATGGGCCGACAGGGCGTCCAACGAGCAGTACTTC.

This clone was seen just once. CDR3 sequence reads: CASSPAGDSPLHF. The CDR3 DNA reads TGTGCCAGCTCACCAGCGGGGGATTCACCCCTCCACTTT. V and J are TRBV18 and TRBJ1-6; tentatively, D is TRBD1 (5 bases). V was clipped by 2 bases and J by 8 bases, with 7 bases between them. The CDR3 totals 13 residues. From germline, CDR1 is KGHSH and CDR2 LQKENI.

The gene calls are TRBV19 and TRBJ2-1; TRBD2 agrees at 11 bases. The CDR3 consists of 16 residues. Germline V gene lookup returns CDR1 LNHDA and CDR2 SQIVND (reference sequence). The ends lost 4 bases at V and 5 bases at J; junction bases unmatched: 7. The CDR3 region is CASSKVLAGGHNEQFF. CDR3 DNA: TGTGCCAGTAGTAAAGTTCTAGCGGGGGGACACAATGAGCAGTTCTTC.

The rearrangement uses TRBV6-1 and TRBJ1-1; D is perhaps TRBD1 (6 bases). Between the trimmed V and J ends, which lost 1 base and 4 bases, there was a span of 10 bases. Germline V gene data show CDR1 as MNHNS and CDR2 as SASEGT. The CDR3 is 14 amino acids. In DNA, the CDR3 is TGTGCCAGCAGTGAAGGCAGGGGAGCCACTGAAGCTTTCTTT. Residues: CASSEGRGATEAFF.

Notes on this clone: Within the sample, other DNA sequences also encode this same CDR3. The rearrangement joins TRBV19 to TRBJ2-7; tentative D call: TRBD1 (5 bases). This CDR3 contains 14 residues. Germline loops: CDR1 LNHDA, CDR2 SQIVND (reference sequence). Trimming took off 1 base at V and 2 bases at J, with 9 bases between the two ends. Written as DNA, the CDR3 is TGTGCCAGTAGTATAGGAACAGGACCCTACGAGCAGTACTTC. This translates into CASSIGTGPYEQYF.

The chain carries TRBV6-5 and TRBJ1-1; D ambiguous. The V and J ends lost 7 bases and 10 bases respectively, with 22 bases between them. The CDR3 spans 14 residues. Germline CDR1 reads MNHEY; CDR2 reads SVGAGI. The CDR3, as DNA: TGTGCCAGCATTCCATGGGAGGGAAGTTCAGGAGCTTTCTTT. Translating it yields CASIPWEGSSGAFF.

The rearrangement uses TRBV25-1 and TRBJ1-1; D not certain. V was trimmed by 3 bases and J by 6 bases, leaving 8 bases between them. This CDR3 region has 12 residues. The germline V gene encodes CDR1 MGHDK and CDR2 SYGVNS. CDR3 in amino acids: CASSDRWAEAFF. CDR3 DNA sequence: TGTGCCAGCAGTGACAGGTGGGCTGAAGCTTTCTTT.

The rearrangement uses TRBV10-3 and TRBJ2-1; 8 bases line up with TRBD1. Germline V CDR1 and CDR2: ENHRY, SYGVKD. The V segment lost 9 bases and the J segment 6 bases; nucleotides outside the gene matches: 10. This CDR3 comprises 14 residues. The CDR3 nucleotides are TGTGCCATGTTACGGGACAGGCTTAGCAATGAGCAGTTCTTC. Residues: CAMLRDRLSNEQFF.

This chain uses TRBV5-1 with TRBJ2-3, with a tentative D call TRBD1 (5 bases). From germline, CDR1 is SGHRS and CDR2 YFSETQ. The CDR3 sequence is 14 residues long. Trimming cost V 3 bases and J 6 bases, with 14 bases left between them. CDR3 DNA: TGCGCCAGCAGCTCACGGTGGGGCAGGGATACGCAGTATTTT. Translated, it gives CASSSRWGRDTQYF.

V and J are TRBV18 and TRBJ2-7; 9 bases match TRBD2. The germline V gene has CDR1 KGHSH and CDR2 LQKENI. V lost 4 bases and J lost 0; bases outside the gene matches: 13. CDR3 length equals 18 residues. The CDR3, as DNA: TGTGCCAGCTCACAGTCCCTGGGGCTAGCGGGAAGCTCCTACGAGCAGTACTTC. The encoded protein is CASSQSLGLAGSSYEQYF.

The V and J genes are TRBV4-1 and TRBJ2-3; 7 positions match TRBD1. The V gene's germline CDR1 is MGHRA and CDR2 YSYEKL. There are 18 residues in the CDR3. Trimming cost V 3 bases and J 0 bases; bases outside gene matches: 12. The CDR3: CASSHGNRGRMSTDTQYF. CDR3 sequence (DNA): TGCGCCAGCAGCCACGGCAACAGGGGCAGAATGAGCACAGATACGCAGTATTTT.

V gene TRBV5-1 combines with J gene TRBJ1-1; perhaps TRBD1 as D (6 bases). Germline V CDR1 and CDR2: SGHRS, YFSETQ. The germline V and J ends were trimmed by 6 bases and 1 base, with 10 bases remaining between them. The CDR3 loop spans 13 amino acids. CDR3 bases: TGCGCCAGCAATACGGGACAGAACACTGAAGCTTTCTTT. Its translation is CASNTGQNTEAFF.